Detailed here is one T cell receptor beta chain. Participants' own reports of clinical history determined their cohort assignment. As originally analysed: Cell counts per sample came from amplifying reference gene primers. Some clones are missing from TCRdb's copy, which holds only in-frame ones; the method was immunoSEQ multiplex PCR. The V and J calls and clone size were taken over from that table, and D and trimming were inferred from the DNA. This sample has 200,000 to 250,000 clones, with roughly 90% found just once. This record comes from a study of blood T cell repertoires in COVID-19. Study-level information: Samples taken during acute and convalescent COVID-19 were collected in the United States, Italy and Spain. Nucleic acid was either cDNA or gDNA, and it came from T cells, B-cell-depleted T cells, or PBMCs.

V lost 6 bases and J lost 9; bases outside the gene matches: 5. The CDR3 contains 14 residues. Germline CDR1 PRHDT, CDR2 FYEKMQ (reference sequence). Sequenced input: PBMCs or T cells enriched from blood (not recorded which). The V and J genes are TRBV13 and TRBJ1-6, with 10 nucleotides matching TRBD1. The sequence was collected from a middle-aged woman with acute COVID-19. Written as DNA, the CDR3 is TGTGCCAGCAGTCAGGACAGGGGGGGTTCACCCCTCCACTTT. It is translated as CASSQDRGGSPLHF.